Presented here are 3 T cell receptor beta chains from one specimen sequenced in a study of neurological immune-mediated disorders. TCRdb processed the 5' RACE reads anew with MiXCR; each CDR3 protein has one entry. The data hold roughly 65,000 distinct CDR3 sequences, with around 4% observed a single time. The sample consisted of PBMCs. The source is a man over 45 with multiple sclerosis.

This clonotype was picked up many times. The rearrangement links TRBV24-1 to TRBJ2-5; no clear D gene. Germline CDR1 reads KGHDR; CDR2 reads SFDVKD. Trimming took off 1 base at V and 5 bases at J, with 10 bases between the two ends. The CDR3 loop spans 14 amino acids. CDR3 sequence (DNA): TGTGCCACCAGTGATTTTGGGGTAGGCGAGACCCAGTACTTC. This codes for CATSDFGVGETQYF.

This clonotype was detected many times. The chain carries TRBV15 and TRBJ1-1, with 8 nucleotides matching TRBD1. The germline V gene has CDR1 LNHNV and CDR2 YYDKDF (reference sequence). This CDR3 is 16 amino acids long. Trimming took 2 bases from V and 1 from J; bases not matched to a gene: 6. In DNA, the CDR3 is TGTGCCACCAGCAGACCCAGGGGGCGGGCGAACACTGAAGCTTTCTTT. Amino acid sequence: CATSRPRGRANTEAFF.

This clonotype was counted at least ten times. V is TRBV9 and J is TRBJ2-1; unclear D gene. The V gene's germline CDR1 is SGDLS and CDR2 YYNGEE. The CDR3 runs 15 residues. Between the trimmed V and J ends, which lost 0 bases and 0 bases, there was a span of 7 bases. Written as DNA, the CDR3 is TGTGCCAGCAGCGTAGGGCCTGGCTCCTACAATGAGCAGTTCTTC. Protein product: CASSVGPGSYNEQFF.